This T cell receptor (beta chain) appears in the sequencing data of a study of beta chain features in type 1 diabetes. Study results and caveats: Within the patient group, naive, central memory and Treg TCRB repertoires appeared more similar to each other than within healthy donors.

By way of CD45RO/CCR7/CD25/CD127/CD95/CD27, the CD4+ regulatory, stem cell-like memory, central memory and naive cells were sorted. This clone was observed many times. Its antigen is unidentified. The V gene lost 3 bases and the J gene lost 10 bases, with 15 bases spanning the gap. This CDR3 is 14 amino acids long. Germline V CDR1 and CDR2: SGHTA, FQGNSA. Expressed TCRB transcripts got sequenced, as all isolated RNA was reverse transcribed. The assay was immunoSEQ multiplex PCR, and TCRdb's table has in-frame clones only and misses some. The table has 120,000 to 150,000 clones, roughly 9.3% seen once; the top ten hold approximately 0.69%.

This clonotype was obtained from a woman aged 40 to 50 in good health. The gene calls are TRBV7-2 and TRBJ2-2, with D possibly matching TRBD1 (5 bases). The sequenced sample was central memory CD4+ T cells from blood. CDR3 loop: CASSFQGSQEELFF. The CDR3 DNA reads TGTGCCAGCAGCTTCCAGGGAAGTCAAGAGGAGCTGTTTTTT.